This T cell receptor (beta chain) is from a study of blood T cell repertoires in COVID-19. Study summary: Whether acute or convalescent, the COVID-19 samples came from the United States, Italy and Spain. T cells, B-cell-depleted T cells, or PBMCs provided the cDNA or gDNA that served as material.

This CDR3 spans 13 amino acids. Germline V gives CDR1 SGHVS, CDR2 FQNEAQ. Trimming shortened V by 1 base and J by 3 bases, and 6 bases separated the two germline ends. Original handling: Amplification with reference gene primers provided the estimates of nucleated cell counts. The data were produced by immunoSEQ multiplex PCR, yet TCRdb's version contains in-frame clones alone and is incomplete. The V and J calls and clone size were taken over from that table, and D and trimming were inferred from the DNA. The data hold about 160,000 clones, with 70% to 90% observed a single time. Sequencing was done on a sample of peripheral blood. The TCR sequence derives from a man aged 35 to 55 who had recovered from COVID-19. V gene TRBV7-8 combines with J gene TRBJ1-1; no definite D call. The CDR3 nucleotides read TGTGCCAGCAGCTTAGAGTCGGACACTGAAGCTTTCTTT. As protein: CASSLESDTEAFF.